These 17 T cell receptor beta chains were all obtained from the same sample, sequenced in a study of response to subunit inactivated influenza vaccine. TCRdb ran MiXCR on the RT-PCR reads and lists one entry per CDR3 protein. In the table there are hundreds of thousands of distinct CDR3 sequences, around 16% of which are singletons. The sequenced sample was PBMCs from blood, obtained 11 to 12 days after vaccination. The origin of the receptors is a man aged 50 to 59 who received an inactivated influenza vaccine.

The chain couples TRBV7-2 to TRBJ2-1, with D maybe TRBD1 (5 bases). Germline V gene lookup returns CDR1 SGHTA and CDR2 FQGNSA. This CDR3 spans 17 amino acids. V was shortened by 0 bases and J by 10 bases, with 22 bases between the two germline ends. CDR3 sequence: CASSLAVGGLGPVEQFF. CDR3 in DNA: TGTGCCAGCAGCTTAGCGGTGGGCGGCTTGGGGCCCGTCGAGCAGTTCTTC.

The chain combines TRBV4-2 with TRBJ2-3; a possible D gene is TRBD2 (5 bases). Germline V CDR1 and CDR2: LGHNA, YNFKEQ. Trimming took 8 bases from V and 2 from J, leaving 14 bases between them. This CDR3 region has 14 residues. CDR3 residues: CASGAAADTDTQYF. The CDR3 coding sequence is TGTGCCAGCGGAGCGGCTGCAGACACAGATACGCAGTATTTT.

The chain employs TRBV28 and TRBJ1-4; perhaps TRBD1 as D (5 bases). V lost 4 bases and J 0 bases, leaving 18 bases between the germline ends. The germline V gene encodes CDR1 MDHEN and CDR2 SYDVKM. CDR3 length: 18 amino acids. The DNA for the CDR3 is TGTGCCAGCAGTTCCCAGGACACCTACTATGCAACTAATGAAAAACTGTTTTTT. Protein product: CASSSQDTYYATNEKLFF.

This clonotype came up many times. The rearrangement joins TRBV12-3 or TRBV12-4 to TRBJ2-3; no clear D. With 2 bases removed from V and 4 bases from J, the gap between germline ends came to 4 bases. This CDR3 is 12 amino acids long. The CDR3 nucleotides read TGTGCCAGCAGTTTATACCCAGATACGCAGTATTTT. This codes for CASSLYPDTQYF.

The CDR3 here is CASSAGVRTTDTQYF. CDR3 DNA sequence: TGTGCCAGCAGCGCGGGGGTCAGGACCACAGATACGCAGTATTTT. The chain is built from TRBV7-9 and TRBJ2-3; 7 bases line up with TRBD2. Germline loops: CDR1 SEHNR, CDR2 FQNEAQ (reference sequence). Trimming at V came to 5 bases and at J to 2 bases, leaving 7 bases not matched to a gene. CDR3 size: 15 residues.

This clonotype was seen more than once but under ten times. V gene TRBV9 combines with J gene TRBJ2-7, with TRBD2 matching over 11 bases. Trimming cost V 3 bases and J 4 bases; bases outside gene matches: 6. The CDR3 extends over 15 amino acids. The germline V gene encodes CDR1 SGDLS and CDR2 YYNGEE. For the CDR3, the DNA is TGTGCCAGCAGCGGTACTAGCGGGAGAGGGTACGAGCAGTACTTC. It is translated as CASSGTSGRGYEQYF.

This clonotype came up a few times. The J gene is TRBJ1-2, the V gene TRBV20-1; D possibly corresponds to TRBD1 (5 bases). Germline V gene lookup returns CDR1 DFQATT and CDR2 SNEGSKA (reference sequence). The CDR3 contains 19 residues. Trimming shortened V by 1 base and J by 0 bases, and 24 bases separated the two germline ends. CDR3 protein: CSARGNTGQGSTTNYGYTF. The CDR3 DNA reads TGCAGTGCTAGAGGCAACACCGGTCAGGGTTCTACAACTAACTATGGCTACACCTTC.

This clonotype was picked up a small number of times. The chain has TRBV4-1 and TRBJ2-7; D may be TRBD1 (6 bases). The germline CDR1 and CDR2 sequences are MGHRA and YSYEKL. This CDR3 has 15 amino acids. The V gene lost 1 base and the J gene lost 3 bases, with 13 bases spanning the gap. The CDR3 spells CASSQGVAGVYEQYF. The CDR3 DNA is TGCGCCAGCAGCCAAGGGGTCGCAGGGGTCTACGAGCAGTACTTC.

The chain links TRBV5-1 to TRBJ2-1, with TRBD2 identical over 11 bases. The trim removed 4 bases at V and 6 bases at J, leaving 6 bases unmatched. CDR3 length: 15 residues. Germline CDR1 and CDR2: SGHRS and YFSETQ. The CDR3 DNA sequence: TGCGCCAGCAGCACATTAGCGGGAGGGCGCAATGAGCAGTTCTTC. Protein: CASSTLAGGRNEQFF.

Many counts were recorded for this clonotype. V gene TRBV15 combines with J gene TRBJ1-6; D uncertain. With 4 bases removed from V and 9 bases from J, the gap between germline ends came to 10 bases. The CDR3 runs to 13 residues. Germline V gene lookup returns CDR1 LNHNV and CDR2 YYDKDF (reference sequence). CDR3 region: CATSNIRGSPLHF. As DNA, the CDR3 is TGTGCCACCAGCAATATCCGGGGTTCACCCCTCCACTTT.

This clonotype occurred a few times. The rearrangement uses TRBV24-1 and TRBJ2-3; D not certain. The CDR3 totals 13 residues. CDR1 is KGHDR and CDR2 is SFDVKD in the germline V gene. V was shortened by 3 bases and J by 2 bases, with 5 bases between the two germline ends. CDR3 protein: CATSDPYTDTQYF. The CDR3, as DNA: TGTGCCACCAGTGATCCCTACACAGATACGCAGTATTTT.

The rearrangement links TRBV9 to TRBJ2-2; 7 nucleotides agree with TRBD1. The ends lost 3 bases at V and 2 bases at J; junction bases unmatched: 7. This CDR3 region has 16 residues. The germline V gene encodes CDR1 SGDLS and CDR2 YYNGEE. The CDR3 DNA follows: TGTGCCAGCAGCGACCCGGGACAGACTAACACCGGGGAGCTGTTTTTT. It encodes CASSDPGQTNTGELFF.

This clonotype was seen a handful of times. The chain couples TRBV20-1 to TRBJ2-1; 11 nucleotides align to TRBD2. V was clipped by 6 bases and J by 2 bases; unmatched bases: 3. Germline CDR1 is DFQATT and CDR2 is SNEGSKA (reference sequence). This CDR3 region has 14 residues. The CDR3 sequence is CSAPTSGTYNEQFF. In DNA form, the CDR3 reads TGCAGTGCGCCGACTAGCGGGACCTACAATGAGCAGTTCTTC.

The genes are TRBV10-3 and TRBJ2-5; 12 nucleotides line up with TRBD1. The V gene end was trimmed by 3 bases and the J gene end by 5 bases; junction bases not matched to a gene: 7. Germline lookup yields CDR1 ENHRY and CDR2 SYGVKD. There are 16 residues in the CDR3. The chain's CDR3 is CAISERGTGGRETQYF. CDR3 nucleotide sequence: TGTGCCATCAGTGAACGGGGGACAGGGGGCAGGGAGACCCAGTACTTC.

V usage is TRBV2 and J usage is TRBJ2-1; 8 positions agree with TRBD1. Germline V gives CDR1 SNHLY, CDR2 FYNNEI. V dropped 6 bases and J dropped 2; count of bases not matched to a gene: 6. The CDR3 has 15 residues. This CDR3 is CASSNDRGPYNEQFF. In DNA form, the CDR3 reads TGTGCCAGCAGCAACGACAGGGGCCCCTACAATGAGCAGTTCTTC.

J is TRBJ2-4 and V is TRBV5-6; the D is unclear. V was trimmed by 4 bases and J by 7 bases, leaving 9 bases between them. The CDR3 covers 12 residues. Germline V gene sequence: CDR1 SGHDT, CDR2 YYEEEE. CDR3 amino acids: CASSLTSNIQYF. The CDR3 bases are TGTGCCAGCAGCCTGACCAGTAACATTCAGTACTTC.

This clonotype was observed many times. The chain links TRBV19 to TRBJ1-1; D remains unclear. V was trimmed by 8 bases and J by 0 bases, leaving 13 bases between them. CDR1 and CDR2 from the germline V gene are LNHDA and SQIVND (reference sequence). The CDR3 covers 14 residues. The CDR3 sequence: CASQSGEVNTEAFF. Written as DNA, the CDR3 is TGTGCCAGTCAATCTGGGGAGGTGAACACTGAAGCTTTCTTT.